This is a list of T cell receptor beta chains from one sample in a study of blood T cell repertoires in COVID-19. Data came from immunoSEQ multiplex PCR; TCRdb stores just in-frame clones and leaves some out. The sample comprises over 150,000 clones, about 86% of which are singletons, and 5.5% to 7% rests with the top ten. Sample: peripheral blood. All receptors derive from a man aged 50-60 years with active or convalescent COVID-19. CDR3s leave out the opening cysteine and the closing phenylalanine or tryptophan. Each record gives: V gene, CDR3 protein.

V: TRBV3-1/TRBV3-2; CDR3: ASSQSRVSGYT
V: TRBV11-3; CDR3: ASSLGQGRTGELF
V: TRBV28; CDR3: ASSLSQGQGQPQH
V: TRBV2; CDR3: ASTGQGSPYEQY
V: TRBV5-1; CDR3: ASSLEGDYGYT
V: TRBV5-1; CDR3: ASSLVGWGRQGALGTDTQY
V: TRBV9; CDR3: ASSVGLAGGRYNEQF
V: TRBV14; CDR3: ASSKDRGETGELF
V: TRBV5-5; CDR3: ASSLPGKETQY
V: TRBV19; CDR3: AGGRGHGYT
V: TRBV7-2; CDR3: ASSLGRENTEAF
V: TRBV5-1; CDR3: ASSLAGENTEAF
V: TRBV7-6; CDR3: ASSFAGAAGNTIY
V: TRBV7-8; CDR3: ASSVIRGSEAF
V: TRBV12-3/TRBV12-4; CDR3: ASTNGLVGEQF
V: TRBV6-5; CDR3: ASSFPVGQGAYEQY
V: TRBV28; CDR3: ASSSLQRGRGETQY
V: TRBV19; CDR3: ASTIAGAGIDTQY
V: TRBV7-2; CDR3: ASSLIGGAGGADTQY
V: TRBV5-1; CDR3: ASSSDLYNTGELF
V: TRBV7-8; CDR3: ASSFPQVGPERDTQY
V: TRBV9; CDR3: ARRVVGGGYSNQPQH
V: TRBV19; CDR3: ASSIAFGGKRRLAF
V: TRBV5-1; CDR3: ASSLGTGSNTEAF
V: TRBV5-4; CDR3: ASSSGTGGTGANVLT
V: TRBV6-2/TRBV6-3; CDR3: ASSWTQDTDTQY
V: TRBV11-3; CDR3: ASSGRGLAGSSSYNEQF
V: TRBV6-5; CDR3: ASRPTGGEQF
V: TRBV7-9; CDR3: ASSLETGAFYNEQF
V: TRBV4-2; CDR3: ASSQQGAGENEQF
V: TRBV9; CDR3: ASSFRVNTEAF
V: TRBV2; CDR3: ASSELGGTEAF
V: TRBV5-5; CDR3: ASSLEAGGRYEQF
V: TRBV4-3; CDR3: ASSQLVGLAADTQY
V: TRBV27; CDR3: ASKAGNQPQH
V: TRBV6-5; CDR3: ASSYSFAGANVLT
V: TRBV5-6; CDR3: ASSLMGGTEAF
V: TRBV6-1; CDR3: ASSEGGWYEQY
V: TRBV6-5; CDR3: ASSWGGGAGNTIY
V: TRBV11-3; CDR3: ASSVQGRGYT
V: TRBV9; CDR3: ASSVDAGGGTGELF
V: TRBV12-5; CDR3: ASGLNRDLF
V: TRBV18; CDR3: ASSPPSVNTEAF
V: TRBV7-2; CDR3: ASRSTSNQPQH
V: TRBV5-1; CDR3: ASSLGQTGGSGNTIY
V: TRBV3-1/TRBV3-2; CDR3: ASSQLMPNYGYT
V: TRBV5-4; CDR3: ASSLSGRTYEQY
V: TRBV2; CDR3: ASSFRDEQY
V: TRBV24-1; CDR3: ATSDSGQGAREQY
V: TRBV6-5; CDR3: ASAGLAGGYEQY
V: TRBV5-4; CDR3: ASSTDRGVEAF
V: TRBV4-3; CDR3: ASSQDRGTSGADTQY
V: TRBV28; CDR3: ASSPGTSGLHETQY
V: TRBV2; CDR3: ASRRDYTQETQY
V: TRBV2; CDR3: ASAGDINQPQH
V: TRBV5-1; CDR3: ASRGTSGVTDTQY